This T cell receptor (beta chain) was retrieved from a study of CXCR3-negative and CXCR3-positive naive CD8 T cells. General study results and limits: Memory cells diverged, while naive CXCR3-positive and CXCR3-negative cells had similar TRBV-TRBJ usage. Diversity in memory CD8+ cells fell much lower than the comparably high levels seen in both naive subsets.

Regarding this clonotype: Its target is not known.

CDR3 length: 14 amino acids. Germline CDR1 is SGHTA and CDR2 is FQGTGA. It was by 5' RACE with UMI labels that the TRB cDNA libraries were prepared. TCRdb reanalyzed the 5' RACE reads and collapses them to one entry per CDR3 protein, without DNA. Here the sample table reports about 39,000 distinct CDR3 sequences. The chain combines TRBV7-3 with TRBJ2-7; TCRdb names TRBD2, which stays unverified in the absence of DNA. The specimen sequenced was memory CD8+ T cells from blood. The clonotype originates from a human donor in good health. Some clones in this sample may be carry-over from other donors' samples. CDR3: CASSFDGGGAEQYF.